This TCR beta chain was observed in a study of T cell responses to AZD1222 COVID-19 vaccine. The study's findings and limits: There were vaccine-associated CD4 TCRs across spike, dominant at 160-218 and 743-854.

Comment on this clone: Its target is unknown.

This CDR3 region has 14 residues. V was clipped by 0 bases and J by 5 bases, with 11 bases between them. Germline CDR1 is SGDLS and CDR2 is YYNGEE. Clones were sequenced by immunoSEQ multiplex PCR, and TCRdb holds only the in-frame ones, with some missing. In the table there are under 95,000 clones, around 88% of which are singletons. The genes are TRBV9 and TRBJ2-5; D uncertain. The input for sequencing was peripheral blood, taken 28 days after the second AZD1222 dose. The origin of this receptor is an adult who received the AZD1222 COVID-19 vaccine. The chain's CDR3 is CASSVEGLGETQYF. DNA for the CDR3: TGTGCCAGCAGCGTAGAAGGCCTCGGGGAGACCCAGTACTTC. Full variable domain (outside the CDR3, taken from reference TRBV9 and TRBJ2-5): DSGVTQTPKHLITATGQRVTLRCSPRSGDLSVYWYQQSLDQGLQFLIQYYNGEERAKGNILERFSAQQFPDLHSELNLSSLELGDSALYFCASSVEGLGETQYFGPGTRLLVL.